The T cell receptor (beta chain) described here comes from a study of regulatory T cells in long-lasting Graves disease. This clonotype was picked up many times. Library construction for TCR beta used iRepertoire HTBI primers and Arm-PCR of CDR3 regions. TCRdb itself ran the multiplex PCR reads through MiXCR, one entry per CDR3 protein. The sample includes about 460,000 distinct CDR3 sequences, 14% of them seen just once. Time point specified: newly diagnosed GD, antithyroid drugs for less than 3 months. TCR sequences were obtained from RNA taken from PBMCs. Germline CDR1 and CDR2: MDHEN and SYDVKM. J lost 8 bases, V lost 5 bases, and 6 bases had no gene match. The CDR3 sequence is 14 residues long. The same data also went into a second study, on T cells in Graves' hyperthyroidism and ophthalmopathy.

The chain employs TRBV28 and TRBJ1-2, with 12 bases aligning to TRBD1. This specimen was peripheral blood mononuclear cells (PBMCs), taken at new diagnosis, from a patient treated with antithyroid drugs. The clonotype was recovered from a woman in her forties or fifties with Graves disease. CDR3 coding DNA: TGTGCCAGCAGTACCACCGGGACAGGGGGCGGCTACACCTTC. Its protein product is CASSTTGTGGGYTF.